This paragraph reports one T cell receptor (beta chain). Antigen unknown. The sample is drawn from a study of cytomegalovirus exposure and HLA in healthy donors. Vbeta (60) and Jbeta (13) primers were used in the PCR. TCRdb keeps only in-frame clones here, not all; method: immunoSEQ multiplex PCR. The table includes about 170,000 clones, roughly 79% detected once. The germline gives CDR1 SNHLY, CDR2 FYNNEI. The germline V and J ends were trimmed by 4 bases and 5 bases, with 8 bases remaining between them. The CDR3 length is 12 residues. Notes on the study in general: Using the classifier, cytomegalovirus status was reportedly diagnosed with high specificity and sensitivity. Within an earlier analysis, most TCR beta V segments proved productive either about 90% or about 30% of the time. Analysis performed later showed TCR beta chains linked to HLA being more clonally expanded than equally common others. HLA alleles showed associations with about 17,000 TCR beta sequences in a later analysis, at a 0.05 false discovery rate.

This receptor was identified in a woman aged 30 to 39 in good health and CMV-seropositive. Sequenced: PBMCs. V gene TRBV2 combines with J gene TRBJ2-5; D ambiguous. The CDR3 DNA follows: TGTGCCAGCAGTGTATTCTCGGAGACCCAGTACTTC. It specifies CASSVFSETQYF.